This T cell receptor beta chain was profiled in a study of Graves' ophthalmopathy and Graves' hyperthyroidism. Study results and caveats: Most expanded clonotypes in thyroid above 0.001 frequency also showed up in blood. Sensitivity reached 60% to 71% and specificity more than 72% when the model predicted ophthalmopathy progression.

As regards this clonotype: Its antigen is as yet unknown. This may arise from a read error, as a much more abundant clone is one base away.

The CDR3 spans 13 residues. CDR1 is DFQATT, CDR2 SNEGSKA, per germline (reference sequence). TCR beta CDR3 amplification used RNA transcripts. After a first-round RT-PCR with HTBI primers, a second-round multiplex PCR was run. TCRdb reprocessed the multiplex PCR reads via MiXCR and lists one record per CDR3 protein. The table has over a million distinct CDR3 sequences, roughly 35% seen once. The source is an adult man with Graves' hyperthyroidism. Material: peripheral blood or thyroid tissue (not recorded which). V gene TRBV20-1 combines with J gene TRBJ1-2; D is unclear. This chain's CDR3 is CSARALDYDGCTF. The DNA for the CDR3 is TGCAGTGCTAGAGCCTTAGACTATGATGGCTGCACCTTC.